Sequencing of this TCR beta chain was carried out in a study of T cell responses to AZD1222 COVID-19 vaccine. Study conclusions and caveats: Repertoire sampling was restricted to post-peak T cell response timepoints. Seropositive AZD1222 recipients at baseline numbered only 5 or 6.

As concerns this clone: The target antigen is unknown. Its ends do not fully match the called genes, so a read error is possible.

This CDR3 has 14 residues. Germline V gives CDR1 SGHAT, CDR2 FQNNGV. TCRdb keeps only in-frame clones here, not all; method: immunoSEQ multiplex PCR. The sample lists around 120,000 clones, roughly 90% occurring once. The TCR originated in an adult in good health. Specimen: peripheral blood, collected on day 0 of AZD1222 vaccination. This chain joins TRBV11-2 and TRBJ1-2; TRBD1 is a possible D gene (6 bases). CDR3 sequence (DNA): TGTGCCAGCAGCCCCCCCGGGGTGACAGGCGCTTTACTCTTC. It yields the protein CASSPPGVTGALLF.